This T cell receptor (beta chain) was retrieved from a study of cytomegalovirus exposure and HLA in healthy donors. Whole-study findings and limits: Follow-up analysis later connected one missense variant in DCLRE1C with trimming of TCR beta V- and J-genes.

Germline CDR1 is SGHRS and CDR2 is YFSETQ. This CDR3 contains 14 residues. The germline V and J ends were trimmed by 6 bases and 1 base, with 13 bases remaining between them. Primers: 60 Vbeta forward and 13 Jbeta reverse. The table came from immunoSEQ multiplex PCR; TCRdb's copy has only in-frame clones and leaves some out. Counted here are roughly 120,000 clones, roughly 80% occurring once; the ten biggest clones make up under 3.5%. This clone came up once. Its antigen is as yet unknown. The same CDR3 arises from other DNA sequences in this sample as well. The sample taken for sequencing was PBMCs. The V call is TRBV5-1, the J call TRBJ1-1; a possible D gene is TRBD1 (5 bases). The sequence came from a male donor in good health and CMV-seronegative. CDR3 bases: TGCGCCAGCACCCCCCGAACAGGGAACACTGAAGCTTTCTTT. Translating gives CASTPRTGNTEAFF.